This entry lists 16 T cell receptor beta chains sequenced from one sample in a study of regulatory T cells in long-lasting Graves disease. Time point given: newly diagnosed GD, antithyroid drugs for less than 3 months. TCR sequences were obtained from RNA taken from PBMCs. Assembly of TCR beta libraries relied on iRepertoire HTBI primers together with Arm-PCR of CDR3 regions. TCRdb used MiXCR to reprocess the multiplex PCR reads, holding one entry per CDR3 protein. The sample holds 600,000 to 650,000 distinct CDR3 sequences; 16% are singletons and the top ten take under 20%. Separately, the same data were catalogued under a study of T cells in Graves' hyperthyroidism and ophthalmopathy.

This specimen was peripheral blood mononuclear cells (PBMCs), taken at new diagnosis, from a patient treated with antithyroid drugs. The source is a woman aged 25 to 39 with Graves disease.

On this clonotype itself: A read error is possible here, since a much larger clone lies one base away. This chain connects TRBV28 to TRBJ1-4; unclear D gene. This CDR3 is 15 amino acids long. Germline V gene lookup returns CDR1 MDHEN and CDR2 SYDVKM. The ends were cut back, 4 bases at V and 3 bases at J, with 12 bases in the middle. Here the CDR3 reads CASSYLTEANEKLFF. The CDR3 nucleotides read TGTGCCAGCAGTTATCTTACGGAAGCTAATGAAAAACTGTTTTTT.

This clonotype was counted between two and nine times. A much larger clone differs by one base, so this may be a read error. The rearrangement joins TRBV28 to TRBJ2-7, with no clear D. The CDR3 totals 11 residues. The V and J ends lost 5 bases and 4 bases respectively, with 6 bases between them. Germline V gives CDR1 MDHEN, CDR2 SYDVKM. This CDR3 is CASSAQYEQYF. The CDR3 DNA sequence: TGTGCCAGCAGTGCCCAGTACGAGCAGTACTTC.

In this sample, this clonotype turned up a few times. The CDR3 DNA follows: TGTGCCAGCAGCGTAGGCTCGGGACAGGGATCCGAGTACACTGAAGCTTTCTTT. It codes for CASSVGSGQGSEYTEAFF. V and J are TRBV9 and TRBJ1-1; 9 bases fit TRBD1. There are 18 residues in the CDR3. Germline-derived CDR1 and CDR2 are SGDLS and YYNGEE. Trimming at V came to 0 bases and at J to 3 bases, leaving 12 bases not matched to a gene.

The V gene is TRBV20-1, the J gene TRBJ2-5, with D perhaps matching TRBD1 or TRBD2 (5 bases each). CDR1 is DFQATT and CDR2 is SNEGSKA in the germline V gene (reference sequence). The V gene lost 0 bases and the J gene lost 4 bases, with 15 bases spanning the gap. The CDR3 covers 15 residues. The CDR3 loop reads CSARDAGTPRETQYF. The CDR3 region has the DNA TGCAGTGCTAGAGACGCCGGGACCCCTAGAGAGACCCAGTACTTC.

This clonotype was counted between two and nine times. The V call is TRBV20-1, the J call TRBJ1-4; possibly TRBD1 for D (6 bases). Germline CDR1 and CDR2: DFQATT and SNEGSKA (reference sequence). The CDR3 is 12 amino acids. The CDR3 loop reads CRAGGGSEKLFF. The CDR3 nucleotides read TGCAGGGCTGGAGGGGGTAGTGAAAAACTGTTTTTT.

This clonotype was detected ten times or more. The chain carries TRBV7-2 and TRBJ2-7; D assignment may be TRBD1 or TRBD2 (5 bases each). The V and J ends lost 6 bases and 0 bases respectively, with 9 bases between them. CDR1 is SGHTA and CDR2 is FQGNSA in the germline V gene. The CDR3 has 13 residues. CDR3 bases: TGTGCCAGCAGGGGGACCCCCTCCTACGAGCAGTACTTC. Its translation is CASRGTPSYEQYF.

This clonotype was detected only a few times. CDR3 sequence: CASSETQEKFYGYTF. The CDR3 nucleotides are TGTGCCAGCAGTGAAACACAGGAGAAATTCTATGGCTACACCTTC. V is TRBV6-1 and J is TRBJ1-2; the D gene is possibly TRBD1 (5 bases). CDR1 and CDR2 from the germline V gene are MNHNS and SASEGT. This CDR3 region has 15 residues. V dropped 2 bases and J dropped 4 bases, with 14 bases sitting between them.

The rearrangement joins TRBV7-3 to TRBJ1-1; D unresolved. CDR1 is SGHTA, CDR2 FQGTGA, per germline. The length of the CDR3 is 15 residues. Trimming left V 2 bases short and J 1 base short, with 11 bases between. The CDR3: CASSLVGIANTEAFF. CDR3 in DNA: TGTGCCAGCAGCTTAGTGGGGATAGCGAACACTGAAGCTTTCTTT.

This clonotype was seen a handful of times. The chain has TRBV19 and TRBJ1-5; D is uncertain. Looked up from germline, CDR1 is LNHDA and CDR2 is SQIVND (reference sequence). This CDR3 has 13 amino acids. Trimming cost V 7 bases and J 9 bases, with 16 bases left between them. The CDR3 here is CASNFGLDRPQHF. The CDR3 bases are TGTGCCAGTAATTTCGGACTTGACCGGCCCCAGCATTTT.

Many counts were recorded for this clonotype. The rearrangement links TRBV28 to TRBJ2-1; the D gene is possibly TRBD1 (7 bases). The germline CDR1 and CDR2 sequences are MDHEN and SYDVKM. The CDR3 length is 16 residues. The V and J ends lost 5 bases and 8 bases respectively, with 22 bases between them. The CDR3 protein is CASSPYFQGGRDEQFF. CDR3 in DNA: TGTGCCAGCAGTCCCTATTTCCAGGGGGGCCGGGATGAGCAGTTCTTC.

This clonotype was recorded many times. The chain combines TRBV7-9 with TRBJ1-1; a possible D gene is TRBD1 (5 bases). This CDR3 is built from 15 residues. The V gene lost 1 base and the J gene lost 3 bases, with 12 bases spanning the gap. Germline-derived CDR1 and CDR2 are SEHNR and FQNEAQ (reference sequence). The CDR3 region has the DNA TGTGCCAGCAGCTTAGTTTATGAGGGGCACACTGAAGCTTTCTTT. This codes for CASSLVYEGHTEAFF.

A few counts support this clonotype. This chain connects TRBV30 to TRBJ2-1; the D gene could be TRBD1 or TRBD2 (5 bases each). CDR3 length: 12 amino acids. V was pared by 3 bases and J by 10 bases, with 13 bases between. CDR1 is GTSNPN and CDR2 is SVGIG in the germline V gene (reference sequence). CDR3 sequence: CAWSGTYIEQFF. The CDR3 bases are TGTGCCTGGAGCGGGACCTACATCGAGCAGTTCTTC.

This clonotype was counted only a few times. The rearrangement joins TRBV5-4 to TRBJ1-2; 8 bases map to TRBD1. The CDR3 length is 17 residues. V lost 1 base and J lost 8; bases outside the gene matches: 16. Germline lookup yields CDR1 SGHNT and CDR2 YYREEE (reference sequence). The CDR3 DNA reads TGTGCCAGCAGCTTGCTTGGATTGGGACAGGATGTCTGGGGCTACACCTTC. It specifies CASSLLGLGQDVWGYTF.

The sample holds many counts of this clonotype. The chain links TRBV6-1 to TRBJ1-5; 9 nucleotides align to TRBD1. The trim removed 5 bases at V and 5 bases at J, leaving 7 bases unmatched. CDR3 length: 15 amino acids. CDR1 MNHNS and CDR2 SASEGT come from the germline V gene. The chain's CDR3 is CASSRTGEGYQPQHF. CDR3 DNA: TGTGCCAGCAGTAGGACAGGGGAGGGCTATCAGCCCCAGCATTTT.

This clonotype was counted at least ten times. This chain joins TRBV29-1 and TRBJ2-3, with D maybe TRBD1 (6 bases). Germline values: CDR1 SQVTM, CDR2 ANQGSEA. The V and J ends lost 6 bases and 2 bases respectively, with 24 bases between them. This CDR3 contains 17 residues. The CDR3 loop reads CSVHQIWGQDPTDTQYF. CDR3 coding DNA: TGCAGCGTCCACCAGATATGGGGGCAGGACCCCACAGATACGCAGTATTTT.

This chain links TRBV9 with TRBJ1-5; D remains ambiguous. Between the trimmed V and J ends, which lost 1 base and 3 bases, there was a span of 8 bases. The CDR3 runs to 14 residues. Germline-derived CDR1 and CDR2 are SGDLS and YYNGEE. The CDR3 is CASSVSDINQPQHF. CDR3 in DNA: TGTGCCAGCAGCGTATCTGACATCAATCAGCCCCAGCATTTT.